This T cell receptor (beta chain) was observed in a study of shared clonotypes between healthy human individuals. Across the whole study: Researchers assigned three CD4 naive, three CD4 memory, two CD8 naive and one CD8 memory plate to each donor.

The germline V gene has CDR1 SGDLS and CDR2 YYNGEE. This CDR3 contains 13 residues. Trimming left V 0 bases short and J 8 bases short, with 11 bases between. As defined, naive CD8 cells were CD45RO-negative and positively selected for CCR7, with terminally differentiated effector memory CD45RA+ cells excluded. Findings of the study overall: Sharing across a few donors was seen in approximately 5.2% of naive CD4 clonotypes.

Generated by immunoSEQ multiplex PCR, the TCRdb table keeps only in-frame clones and is missing some. The sample yields nearly 2 million clones, roughly 94% seen once. A remark on this clone: Its antigen is unidentified.

Sequencing input: naive CD8+ T cells sorted from blood. This receptor was obtained from a man aged 18-30 years in good health. This chain links TRBV9 with TRBJ1-1, with unresolved D. CDR3 amino acids: CASSVGSYQEAFF. The CDR3 region has the DNA TGTGCCAGCAGCGTAGGGTCTTACCAGGAAGCTTTCTTT.